This T cell receptor beta chain was documented in a study of T cells in Graves' hyperthyroidism and ophthalmopathy. For the study at large: Blood was drawn when the patient was first diagnosed and still untreated.

The table lists this clonotype with many counts. Trimming took off 3 bases at V and 3 bases at J, with 11 bases between the two ends. The germline V gene has CDR1 KGHSH and CDR2 LQKENI. The CDR3 contains 15 residues. Amplified TCR beta CDR3 regions derived from RNA transcripts. First-round RT-PCR with HTBI primers amplified the TCR CDR3 region. MiXCR, run by TCRdb on the multiplex PCR reads, gives a single entry per CDR3 protein. The table includes 500,000 to 650,000 distinct CDR3 sequences, about 15% detected once. The chain employs TRBV18 and TRBJ2-2; weak D call: TRBD2 (6 bases). The sample taken for sequencing was blood. This receptor was identified in a woman aged 50 to 60 with Graves' ophthalmopathy. CDR3 sequence reads: CASSPLPGDTGELFF. In DNA, the CDR3 is TGTGCCAGCTCACCTCTTCCGGGGGACACCGGGGAGCTGTTTTTT.